The 8 T cell receptor beta chains reported below all come from one sample, sequenced in a study of T cell responses to AZD1222 COVID-19 vaccine. Generated by immunoSEQ multiplex PCR, the TCRdb table keeps only in-frame clones and is missing some. The sample shows about 69,000 clones, around four fifths of them seen only once. The source material was peripheral blood, sampled 28 days after the second AZD1222 dose. These receptors were obtained from an adult who received the AZD1222 COVID-19 vaccine.

V is TRBV19 and J is TRBJ2-1; 7 bases map to TRBD2. Germline V gene lookup returns CDR1 LNHDA and CDR2 SQIVND (reference sequence). This CDR3 has 14 residues. V lost 7 bases, J lost 4 bases, and 7 bases stayed unmatched. CDR3 region: CASTEGTTYNEQFF. The CDR3, as DNA: TGTGCCAGTACCGAAGGGACTACTTACAATGAGCAGTTCTTC. The full variable domain, rest sourced from reference TRBV19 and TRBJ2-1, is DGGITQSPKYLFRKEGQNVTLSCEQNLNHDAMYWYRQDPGQGLRLIYYSQIVNDFQKGDIAEGYSVSREKKESFPLTVTSAQKNPTAFYLCASTEGTTYNEQFFGPGTRLTVL.

This clone was seen just once. The genes are TRBV10-3 and TRBJ1-1; 7 bases align to TRBD1. The CDR3 spans 15 residues. The ends lost 6 bases at V and 5 bases at J; junction bases unmatched: 12. CDR1 is ENHRY, CDR2 SYGVKD, per germline. CDR3 sequence: CAISRDRPLVTEAFF. CDR3 sequence (DNA): TGTGCCATCAGCCGGGACAGACCGTTGGTTACTGAAGCTTTCTTT.

The V gene is TRBV30, the J gene TRBJ1-2; the match to TRBD1 covers 9 bases. Germline V gives CDR1 GTSNPN, CDR2 SVGIG (reference sequence). CDR3 length: 15 residues. With V trimmed by 5 bases and J by 5 bases, 12 bases remained unmatched. CDR3 bases: TGTGCCTGGGGTCCATGGTCGGGACAGGGTTATGGCTACACCTTC. Encoded protein: CAWGPWSGQGYGYTF.

This clone was seen a few times. The chain uses TRBV19 and TRBJ2-3, with unresolved D. Germline CDR1 is LNHDA and CDR2 is SQIVND (reference sequence). The CDR3 loop spans 14 amino acids. Trimming took off 3 bases at V and 6 bases at J, with 13 bases between the two ends. CDR3 sequence reads: CASSISRAGDTQYF. The CDR3 DNA sequence: TGTGCCAGTAGTATTAGTAGGGCCGGGGATACGCAGTATTTT.

V usage is TRBV28 and J usage is TRBJ1-5, with 8 bases aligning to TRBD1. V shed 4 bases, J shed 2 bases, and the junction held 1 base outside the gene matches. This CDR3 has 14 residues. Germline values: CDR1 MDHEN, CDR2 SYDVKM. The CDR3 reads CASSSGQGNQPQHF. CDR3 sequence (DNA): TGTGCCAGCAGTTCGGGACAGGGCAATCAGCCCCAGCATTTT.

The V call is TRBV15, the J call TRBJ2-5; 7 positions match TRBD1. The germline V gene encodes CDR1 LNHNV and CDR2 YYDKDF (reference sequence). This CDR3 contains 15 residues. The V gene end was trimmed by 3 bases and the J gene end by 5 bases; junction bases not matched to a gene: 9. Here the CDR3 DNA reads TGTGCCACCAGCAGGATACTGACAGGGCGCGAGACCCAGTACTTC. Translating it yields CATSRILTGRETQYF.

V is TRBV28 and J is TRBJ1-1; D remains unclear. The CDR3 runs to 12 residues. Per the germline V gene, CDR1 is MDHEN and CDR2 is SYDVKM. Trimming left V 2 bases short and J 4 bases short, with 5 bases between. In DNA form, the CDR3 reads TGTGCCAGCAGTTTAGAGTTCACTGAAGCTTTCTTT. Amino acid sequence: CASSLEFTEAFF.

J is TRBJ2-1 and V is TRBV5-1; D gene uncertain. The CDR3 loop spans 15 amino acids. CDR1 is SGHRS and CDR2 is YFSETQ in the germline V gene. Trimming shortened V by 1 base and J by 0 bases, and 8 bases separated the two germline ends. The CDR3: CASSLWASSYNEQFF. The DNA of the CDR3 is TGCGCCAGCAGCTTGTGGGCTAGCTCCTACAATGAGCAGTTCTTC.